These 3 T cell receptor beta chains originate from one sample sequenced in a study of CXCR3-negative and CXCR3-positive naive CD8 T cells. UMI-tagged TRB cDNA libraries were built via 5' RACE. TCRdb re-called the 5' RACE reads; one entry per CDR3 protein, DNA not given. The sample features tens of thousands of distinct CDR3 sequences, with roughly 1.1% in its top ten. The sample comprised naive CXCR3- CD8+ T cells from blood. Noted subset: CD45RO-CCR7+CD27+CD95- naive CD8+ T cells lacking CXCR3 (TNR3-). These receptors were obtained from a human donor in good health. Some clones in this sample may be carry-over from other donors' samples.

The gene calls are TRBV6-6 and TRBJ2-1. Germline CDR1 and CDR2: MNHNY and SVGAGI (reference sequence). This CDR3 has 16 residues. CDR3 in amino acids: CASSYSRDSSYNEQFF.

J is TRBJ2-2 and V is TRBV7-2; TCRdb designates TRBD1, a call that cannot be tested without DNA. Germline CDR1 and CDR2: SGHTA and FQGNSA. The length of the CDR3 is 14 residues. The CDR3 loop reads CASRKGEDTGELFF.

V gene TRBV7-9 combines with J gene TRBJ1-1; TCRdb indicates TRBD1, and absent DNA this call remains unverified. Germline CDR1 SEHNR, CDR2 FQNEAQ (reference sequence). There are 15 residues in the CDR3. The CDR3: CASSDTGGSNTEAFF.